A selection of T cell receptor beta chains follows, all from one sample in a study of T cell repertoires in cytomegalovirus infection. Antigens of these TCRs are unknown. A single record per CDR3 protein comes from TCRdb applying MiXCR to the reads. The sample records 450,000 to 600,000 distinct CDR3 sequences, approximately 40% being singletons. The sample here was cultured PBMCs, taken from culture after CMV antigen stimulation. These receptors originate from a human donor in good health (CMV status not recorded). Some clones in this sample may be carry-over from other donors' samples. The conserved cysteine and the conserved F or W are not part of the CDR3 here. The size field is filled for only some rows; it gives once, few, many or a size class.

CDR3: ASSYSQAFQETQY
size: -
V: TRBV6-2/TRBV6-3
J: TRBJ2-5

CDR3: ASSRGRSSYEQY
size: -
V: TRBV7-2
J: TRBJ2-7

CDR3: ASSNYYQPQH
size: many
V: TRBV7-2
J: TRBJ1-5

CDR3: ATSDLDSIGYT
size: -
V: TRBV24-1
J: TRBJ1-2

CDR3: ASSLQSVGELF
size: once
V: TRBV7-9
J: TRBJ2-2

CDR3: SAGGSWNTEAF
size: -
V: TRBV20-1
J: TRBJ1-1

CDR3: ASSQGTEPPYEQY
size: -
V: TRBV4-1
J: TRBJ2-7

CDR3: ASLANKNIQY
size: -
V: TRBV6-8
J: TRBJ2-4

CDR3: ASSIALRTGSYSPLH
size: once
V: TRBV19
J: TRBJ1-6

CDR3: ASSPTSGGPDTQY
size: -
V: TRBV2
J: TRBJ2-3

CDR3: SAVAGGGTEQF
size: -
V: TRBV29-1
J: TRBJ2-1

CDR3: ASRGRSTQY
size: few
V: TRBV12-3/TRBV12-4
J: TRBJ2-3

CDR3: ASSPYGLLQRTYEQY
size: -
V: TRBV7-2
J: TRBJ2-7

CDR3: ASSTTDTQY
size: many
V: TRBV19
J: TRBJ2-3

CDR3: ASSVTVNTEAF
size: few
V: TRBV19
J: TRBJ1-1

CDR3: ASSLVGRARDTQY
size: -
V: TRBV7-9
J: TRBJ2-3